The clone carrying this TCR beta chain came up a few times. The data were obtained in a study of identical twins. The V gene lost 3 bases and the J gene lost 4 bases, with 22 bases spanning the gap. The CDR3 is made up of 19 amino acids. The germline CDR1 and CDR2 sequences are MNHEY and SMNVEV (reference sequence). A single record per CDR3 protein comes from TCRdb applying MiXCR to the 5' RACE reads. The sample consists of a few hundred thousand distinct CDR3 sequences, about 13% of them appearing once. The same specimen was also included in a second study, on yellow fever vaccine responses in identical twins.

This TCR came from a woman younger than 35 in good health. Sequenced input: memory (CD45RO+) T cells sorted from blood. The V and J genes are TRBV27 and TRBJ2-6; maybe TRBD2 (6 bases). The CDR3, as DNA: TGTGCCAGCAGTTTTTTTGGGGCGCAGGGACTGGCGGGGGCCAACGTCCTGACTTTC. Translation gives CASSFFGAQGLAGANVLTF.